This T cell receptor beta chain was found in a study of cytomegalovirus exposure and HLA in healthy donors. The CDR3 runs 16 residues. Per the germline V gene, CDR1 is SGDLS and CDR2 is YYNGEE. With V trimmed by 5 bases and J by 4 bases, 11 bases remained unmatched. The PCR employed 60 Vbeta primers together with 13 Jbeta primers. Assay used: immunoSEQ multiplex PCR; TCRdb lists only in-frame clones, some missing. The table has about 160,000 clones, 80% seen once. This clonotype was obtained from a man between 18 and 29 years old in good health and CMV-seropositive. Sequencing used PBMCs. The V gene is TRBV9, the J gene TRBJ2-1, with TRBD2 identical over 8 bases. The CDR3 DNA sequence: TGTGCCAGCAGTGCGGGGGGCCCCGCACCTTACAATGAGCAGTTCTTC. Its translation is CASSAGGPAPYNEQFF.